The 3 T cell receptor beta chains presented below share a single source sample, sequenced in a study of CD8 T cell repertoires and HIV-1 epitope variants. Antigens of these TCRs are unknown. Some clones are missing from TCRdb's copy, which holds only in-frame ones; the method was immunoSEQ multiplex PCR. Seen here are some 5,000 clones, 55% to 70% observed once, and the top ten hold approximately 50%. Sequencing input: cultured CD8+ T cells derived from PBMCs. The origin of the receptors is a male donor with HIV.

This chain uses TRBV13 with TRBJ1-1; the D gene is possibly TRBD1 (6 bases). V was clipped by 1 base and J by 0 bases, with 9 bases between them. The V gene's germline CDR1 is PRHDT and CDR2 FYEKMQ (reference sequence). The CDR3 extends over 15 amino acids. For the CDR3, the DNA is TGTGCCAGCAGCTTAGAGGACAGATTGAACACTGAAGCTTTCTTT. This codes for CASSLEDRLNTEAFF.

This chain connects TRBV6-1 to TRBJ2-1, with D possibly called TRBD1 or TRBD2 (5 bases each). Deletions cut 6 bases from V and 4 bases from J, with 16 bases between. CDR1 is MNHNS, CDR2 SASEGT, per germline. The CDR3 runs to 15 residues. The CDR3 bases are TGTGCCAGCAGGAGGGGTCATACCAAGTACAATGAGCAGTTCTTC. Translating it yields CASRRGHTKYNEQFF.

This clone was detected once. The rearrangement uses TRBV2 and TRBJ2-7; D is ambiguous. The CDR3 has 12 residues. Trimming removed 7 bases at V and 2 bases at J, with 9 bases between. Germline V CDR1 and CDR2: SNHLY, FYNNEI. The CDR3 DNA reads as TGTGCCAGCACGGCCAGCACCTACGAGCAGTACTTC. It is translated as CASTASTYEQYF.